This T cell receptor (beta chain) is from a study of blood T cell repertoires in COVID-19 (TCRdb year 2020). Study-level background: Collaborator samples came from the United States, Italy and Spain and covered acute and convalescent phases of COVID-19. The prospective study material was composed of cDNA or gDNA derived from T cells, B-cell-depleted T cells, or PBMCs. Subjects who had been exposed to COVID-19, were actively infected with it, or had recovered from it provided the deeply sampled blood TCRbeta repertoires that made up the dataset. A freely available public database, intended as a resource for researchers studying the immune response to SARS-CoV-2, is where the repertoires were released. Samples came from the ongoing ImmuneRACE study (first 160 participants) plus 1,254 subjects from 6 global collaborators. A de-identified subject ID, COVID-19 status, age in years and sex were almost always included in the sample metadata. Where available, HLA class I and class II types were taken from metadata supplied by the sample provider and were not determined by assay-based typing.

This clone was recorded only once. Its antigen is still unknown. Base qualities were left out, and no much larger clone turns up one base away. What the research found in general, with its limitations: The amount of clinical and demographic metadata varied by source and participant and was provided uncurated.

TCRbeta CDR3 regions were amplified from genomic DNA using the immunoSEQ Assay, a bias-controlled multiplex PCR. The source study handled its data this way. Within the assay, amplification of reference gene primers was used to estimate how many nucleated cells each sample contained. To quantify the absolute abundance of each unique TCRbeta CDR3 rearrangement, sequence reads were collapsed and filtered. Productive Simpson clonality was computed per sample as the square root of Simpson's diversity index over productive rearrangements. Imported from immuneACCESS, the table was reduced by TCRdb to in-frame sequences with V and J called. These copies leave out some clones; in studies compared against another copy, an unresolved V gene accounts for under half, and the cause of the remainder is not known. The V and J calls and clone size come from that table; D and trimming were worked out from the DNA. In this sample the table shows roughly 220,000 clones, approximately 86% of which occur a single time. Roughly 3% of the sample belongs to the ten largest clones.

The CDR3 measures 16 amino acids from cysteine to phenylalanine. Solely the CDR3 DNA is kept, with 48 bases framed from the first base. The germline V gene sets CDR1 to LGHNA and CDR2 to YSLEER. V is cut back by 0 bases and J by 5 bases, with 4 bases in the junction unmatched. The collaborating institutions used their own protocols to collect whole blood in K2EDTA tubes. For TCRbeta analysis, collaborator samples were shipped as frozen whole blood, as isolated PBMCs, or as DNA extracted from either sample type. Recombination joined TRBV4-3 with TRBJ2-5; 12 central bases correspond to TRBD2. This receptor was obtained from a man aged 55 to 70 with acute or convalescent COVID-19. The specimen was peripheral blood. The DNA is TGCGCCAGCAGCCAAGACCTAGCGGGGGGGCGGGAGACCCAGTACTTC. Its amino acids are CASSQDLAGGRETQYF.